This T cell receptor (beta chain) was recovered during a study of T-cell memory formation after mild COVID-19. Across the whole study: The study found TCR clusters largely donor specific.

The table lists this clonotype with many counts. As yet, its antigen is unknown. General observations from the study: Certain responding clones were present in pre-infection memory, suggesting participation of cross-reactive memory.

Germline V lookup: CDR1 SGHRS, CDR2 YFSETQ. There are 15 residues in the CDR3. Trimming stripped 4 bases from V and 7 bases from J, with 21 bases between. cDNA libraries for TCR alpha and TCR beta, carrying sample barcodes and UMIs, came from 5'RACE with constant-segment primers. TCRdb reprocessed the 5' RACE reads via MiXCR and lists one record per CDR3 protein. The data show 130,000 to 150,000 distinct CDR3 sequences, over 6% seen once. The TCR originated in an adult woman who had mild COVID-19 (a few samples of this study predate the infection). Cell type and time point are not known. The sequencing input was PBMCs or a T cell subset sorted from them (not recorded which). The rearrangement links TRBV5-1 to TRBJ2-7; either TRBD1 or TRBD2 may fit D (5 bases each). CDR3 loop: CASSPSSRAEGEQYF. The CDR3 coding sequence is TGCGCCAGCAGCCCCTCCTCCAGGGCCGAGGGAGAGCAGTACTTC.